Sequencing of this T cell receptor beta chain was carried out in a study of T cell changes during pregnancy in multiple sclerosis. This CDR3 region has 14 residues. Deletions cut 7 bases from V and 5 bases from J, with 21 bases between. In germline, CDR1 is SQVTM, CDR2 ANQGSEA. TCRdb's table, derived via immunoSEQ multiplex PCR, lists solely in-frame clones and lacks some. The table lists under 50,000 clones, roughly 88% of them singletons. This specimen consisted of peripheral blood, obtained in the first trimester of pregnancy. V and J are TRBV29-1 and TRBJ2-7; weak D call: TRBD1 (5 bases). The receptor comes from a female donor in good health, enrolled as a control in a pregnancy study. The CDR3 sequence is CSATVAAGIHEQYF. The CDR3 DNA is TGCAGCGCCACGGTCGCGGCAGGGATCCACGAGCAGTACTTC.